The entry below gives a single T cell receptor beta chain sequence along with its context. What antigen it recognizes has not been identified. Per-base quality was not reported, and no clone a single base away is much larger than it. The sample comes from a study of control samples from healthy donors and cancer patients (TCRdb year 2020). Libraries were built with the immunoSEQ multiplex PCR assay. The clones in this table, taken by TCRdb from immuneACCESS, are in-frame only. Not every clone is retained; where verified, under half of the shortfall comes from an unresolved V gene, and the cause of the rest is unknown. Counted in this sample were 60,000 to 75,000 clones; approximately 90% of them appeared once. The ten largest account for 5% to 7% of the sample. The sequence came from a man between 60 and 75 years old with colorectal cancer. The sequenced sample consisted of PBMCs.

The CDR3 reads CASGSGQIGAGELFF. In nucleotides, the sequence is TGTGCTAGTGGTTCAGGTCAGATTGGCGCCGGGGAGCTGTTTTTT. Recombination linked TRBV12-5 to TRBJ2-2, with an unclear D gene assignment. For CDR1 and CDR2, the germline V gene lists LGHNT and FRNRAP. V is cut by 4 bases and J by 6 bases, and the space between the germline ends is 15 bases. Counted from cysteine to phenylalanine, this CDR3 has 15 amino acids. The only DNA kept is the CDR3, 45 bases in frame from the first base.